This T cell receptor beta chain was retrieved from a study of response to subunit inactivated influenza vaccine. Whole-study findings and limits: Authors suggested each seasonal flu vaccination may recruit only limited numbers of new T cells.

The CDR3 spans 17 residues. V trimming: 6 bases; J trimming: 4 bases; junction bases outside the gene matches: 10. Per the germline V gene, CDR1 is MNHEY and CDR2 is SVGEGT. TCRdb reprocessed the RT-PCR reads via MiXCR and lists one record per CDR3 protein. The sample has about 500,000 distinct CDR3 sequences; approximately 17% are singletons. In its sample, this clonotype was seen a few times. Its target is not known. The receptor's source is a man between 50 and 75 years old who received an inactivated influenza vaccine. This chain joins TRBV6-2 or TRBV6-3 and TRBJ2-7; 15 bases agree with TRBD2. This material consisted of CD4+ T cells sorted from PBMCs, taken roughly 24 months after vaccination. The CDR3, as DNA: TGTGCCAGCAGCGCACGACCCGGGACTAGCGGGAGGTACGAGCAGTACTTC. The encoded protein is CASSARPGTSGRYEQYF.